This T cell receptor (beta chain) was documented in a study of blood T cell repertoires in COVID-19. Assay used: immunoSEQ multiplex PCR; TCRdb lists only in-frame clones, some missing. Of approximately 29,000 clones listed, roughly 91% were seen once; the top ten hold over 10%. V lost 5 bases to trimming and J lost 2 bases; unmatched junction nucleotides: 5. Germline CDR1 KGHDR, CDR2 SFDVKD. The CDR3 is 17 residues long. This clonotype was obtained from a man between 65 and 80 years old with active COVID-19. The V and J genes are TRBV24-1 and TRBJ2-3; 14 bases agree with TRBD2. The sample comprised peripheral blood. The CDR3 spells CATSARLAGGLTDTQYF. DNA for the CDR3: TGTGCCACCAGTGCCCGACTAGCGGGAGGGCTCACAGATACGCAGTATTTT.